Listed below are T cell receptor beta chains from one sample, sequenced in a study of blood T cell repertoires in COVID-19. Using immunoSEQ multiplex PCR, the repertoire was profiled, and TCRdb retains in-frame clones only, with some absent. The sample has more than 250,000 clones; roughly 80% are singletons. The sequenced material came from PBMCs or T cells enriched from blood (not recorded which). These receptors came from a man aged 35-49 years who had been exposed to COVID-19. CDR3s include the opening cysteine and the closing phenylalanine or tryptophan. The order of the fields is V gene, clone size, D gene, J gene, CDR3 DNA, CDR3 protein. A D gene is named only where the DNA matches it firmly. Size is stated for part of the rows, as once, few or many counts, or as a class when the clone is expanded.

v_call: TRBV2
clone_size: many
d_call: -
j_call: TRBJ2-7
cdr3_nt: TGTGCCAGCATGGACAGCCCAACCTACGAGCAGTACTTC
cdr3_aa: CASMDSPTYEQYF

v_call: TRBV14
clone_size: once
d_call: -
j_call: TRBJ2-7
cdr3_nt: TGTGCCAGCAGCCAATTGTTTGAGGAGCAGTACTTC
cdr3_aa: CASSQLFEEQYF

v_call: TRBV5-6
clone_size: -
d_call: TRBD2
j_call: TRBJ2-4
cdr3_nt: TGTGCCAGCAGCTTGGGAGTAATGACTAGCGGAAAAAACATTCAGTACTTC
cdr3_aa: CASSLGVMTSGKNIQYF

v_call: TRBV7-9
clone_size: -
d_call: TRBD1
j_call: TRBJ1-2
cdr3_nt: TGTGCCAGCAGCAGACAGGGGCTCTATGGCTACACCTTC
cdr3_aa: CASSRQGLYGYTF

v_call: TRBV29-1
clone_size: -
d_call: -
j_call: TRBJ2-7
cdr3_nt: TGCAGCGTTGACCAAAATGACAGGGAGCAGTACTTC
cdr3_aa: CSVDQNDREQYF

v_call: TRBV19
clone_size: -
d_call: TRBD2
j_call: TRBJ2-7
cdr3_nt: TGTGCCAGTAGCGCCGCCGGGACTAGCGTCCCCTACGAGCAGTACTTC
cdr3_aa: CASSAAGTSVPYEQYF

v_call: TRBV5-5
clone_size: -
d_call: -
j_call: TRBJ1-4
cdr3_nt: TGTGCCAGCAGCCAAAGCCCCAGGCCTAATGAAAAACTGTTTTTT
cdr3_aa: CASSQSPRPNEKLFF

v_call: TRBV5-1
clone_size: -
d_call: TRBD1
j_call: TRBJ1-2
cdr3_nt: TGCGCCAGCAGCTTGGCACAGGGGCCCTCTGGCTACACCTTC
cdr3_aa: CASSLAQGPSGYTF

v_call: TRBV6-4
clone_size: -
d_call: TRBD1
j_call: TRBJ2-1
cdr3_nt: TGTGCCAGCGCTAGGGACAGATCGAGCAATGAGCAGTTCTTC
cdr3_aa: CASARDRSSNEQFF

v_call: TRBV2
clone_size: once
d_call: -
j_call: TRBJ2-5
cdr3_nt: TGTGCCAGCAGGGCCGCGCCTCGCGGCCCCCAAGAGACCCAGTACTTC
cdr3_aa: CASRAAPRGPQETQYF

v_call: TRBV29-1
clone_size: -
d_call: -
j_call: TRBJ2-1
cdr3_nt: TGCAGCGTTGTGTCCAGAGGGTTTGAGCAGTTCTTC
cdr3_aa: CSVVSRGFEQFF

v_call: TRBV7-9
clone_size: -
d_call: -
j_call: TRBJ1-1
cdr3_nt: TGTGCCAGCAGCTGGGACAAATCGAACACTGAAGCTTTCTTT
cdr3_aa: CASSWDKSNTEAFF

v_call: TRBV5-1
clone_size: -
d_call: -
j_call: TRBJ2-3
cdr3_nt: TGCGCCAGCAGCTTGGTTCGGGACACAGATACGCAGTATTTT
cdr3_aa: CASSLVRDTDTQYF

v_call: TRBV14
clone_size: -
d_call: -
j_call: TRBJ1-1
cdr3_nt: TGTGCCAGCAGCCTACCCGGGACACGGAACACTGAAGCTTTCTTT
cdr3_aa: CASSLPGTRNTEAFF

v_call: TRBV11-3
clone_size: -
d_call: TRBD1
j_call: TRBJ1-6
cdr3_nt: TGTGCCAGCAGCCCGGGACAGGGAGGCGATTCACCCCTCCACTTT
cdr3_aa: CASSPGQGGDSPLHF

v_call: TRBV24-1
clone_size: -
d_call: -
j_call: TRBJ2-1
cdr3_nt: TGTGCCACCAGTGATTTTTTCCGGGCGGCTAGCATAGAGCAGTTCTTC
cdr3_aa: CATSDFFRAASIEQFF

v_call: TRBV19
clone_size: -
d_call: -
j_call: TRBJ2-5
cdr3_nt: TGTGCCAGTAGGAGCCTTAGACTCACCGGTGAGACCCAGTACTTC
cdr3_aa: CASRSLRLTGETQYF

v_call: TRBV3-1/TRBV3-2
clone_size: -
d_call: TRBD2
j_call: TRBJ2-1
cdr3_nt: TGTGCCAGCAGCCAAGAGGAGGGAGGGTGGGATGAGCAGTTCTTC
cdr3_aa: CASSQEEGGWDEQFF

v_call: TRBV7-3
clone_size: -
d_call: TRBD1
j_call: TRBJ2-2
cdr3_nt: TGTGCCAGCAGCTTAAGGCCCCCGGGACAGGCGAACACCGGGGAGCTGTTTTTT
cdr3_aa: CASSLRPPGQANTGELFF

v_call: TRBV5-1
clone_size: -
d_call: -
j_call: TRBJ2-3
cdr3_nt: TGCGCCAGCAGCTTGGGGACACCGGGCACAGATACGCAGTATTTT
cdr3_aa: CASSLGTPGTDTQYF

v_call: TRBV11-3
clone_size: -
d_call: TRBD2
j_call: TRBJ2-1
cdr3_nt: TGTGCCAGCAGCCCTAGCGGGCAAAGGTTGAGTGAGCAGTTCTTC
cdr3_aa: CASSPSGQRLSEQFF

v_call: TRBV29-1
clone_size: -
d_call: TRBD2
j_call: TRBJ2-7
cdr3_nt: TGCAGCGTTAGACTAGCAAAATCCGACGAGCAGTACTTC
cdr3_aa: CSVRLAKSDEQYF

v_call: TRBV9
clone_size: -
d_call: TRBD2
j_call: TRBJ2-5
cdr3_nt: TGTGCCAGCAGCACCGCCAGCGGGAAGCAAGAGACCCAGTACTTC
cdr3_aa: CASSTASGKQETQYF

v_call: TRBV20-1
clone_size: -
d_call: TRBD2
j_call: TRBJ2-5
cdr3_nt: TGCAGTGCTAGTGAGACTAGCGGGAGTTGGGCCCAGTACTTC
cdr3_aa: CSASETSGSWAQYF

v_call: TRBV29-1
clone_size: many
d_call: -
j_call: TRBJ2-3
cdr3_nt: TGCAGCGTTGTGGCAGGGAACACAGATACGCAGTATTTT
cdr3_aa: CSVVAGNTDTQYF

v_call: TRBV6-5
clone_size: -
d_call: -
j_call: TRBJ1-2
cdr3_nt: TGTGCCAGCAGCGATTTGCCCCGGGGAAACTATGGCTACACCTTC
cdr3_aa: CASSDLPRGNYGYTF

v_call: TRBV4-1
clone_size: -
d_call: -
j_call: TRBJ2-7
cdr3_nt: TGCGCCAGCAGCCAAGATAACGGGAGTCAAAACGAGCAGTACTTC
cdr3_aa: CASSQDNGSQNEQYF

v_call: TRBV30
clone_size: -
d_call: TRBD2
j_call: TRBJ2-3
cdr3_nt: TGTGCCTGGAGCCGTACCGGGACTAGCGGCTCCACGCAGTATTTT
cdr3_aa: CAWSRTGTSGSTQYF

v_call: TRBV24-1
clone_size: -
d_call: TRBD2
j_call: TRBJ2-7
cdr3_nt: TGTGCCACCAGTGATTTCACTAGCGGGCACCCCTACGAGCAGTACTTC
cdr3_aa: CATSDFTSGHPYEQYF

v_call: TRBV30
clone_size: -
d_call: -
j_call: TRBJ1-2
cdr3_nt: TGTGCCTGGAGTGTACCAGGGTCTACTGGCTACACCTTC
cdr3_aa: CAWSVPGSTGYTF

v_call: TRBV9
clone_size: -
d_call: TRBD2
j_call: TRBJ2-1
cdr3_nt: TGTGCCAGCAGCAAGCGGGAGGGCCTTGGAAATGAGCAGTTCTTC
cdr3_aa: CASSKREGLGNEQFF

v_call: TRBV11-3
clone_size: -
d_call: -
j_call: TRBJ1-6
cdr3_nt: TGTGCCAGCAGCTTAGGACGGGGAATCAATTCACCCCTCCACTTT
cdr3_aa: CASSLGRGINSPLHF

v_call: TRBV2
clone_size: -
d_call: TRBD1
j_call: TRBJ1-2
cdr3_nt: TGTGCCAGCATCTCCGCAGGGGGATCCTATGGCTACACCTTC
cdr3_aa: CASISAGGSYGYTF

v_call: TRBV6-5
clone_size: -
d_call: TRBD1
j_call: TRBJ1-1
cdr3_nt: TGTGCCAGCAGTTACACGGGACAGGCCCCTGAAGCTTTCTTT
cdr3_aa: CASSYTGQAPEAFF

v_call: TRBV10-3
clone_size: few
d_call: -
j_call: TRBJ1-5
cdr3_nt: TGTGCCATCAGTGAGTCCGGGGGGCGCAATCAGCCCCAGCATTTT
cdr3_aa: CAISESGGRNQPQHF

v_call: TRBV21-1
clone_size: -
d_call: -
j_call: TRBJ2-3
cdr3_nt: TGTGCCAGCATAGGAGGTAGCACAGATACGCAGTATTTT
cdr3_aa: CASIGGSTDTQYF

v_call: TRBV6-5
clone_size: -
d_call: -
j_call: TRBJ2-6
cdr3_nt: TGTGCCAGTCTAGCGCAGTCCTCTGGGGCCAACGTCCTGACTTTC
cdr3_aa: CASLAQSSGANVLTF

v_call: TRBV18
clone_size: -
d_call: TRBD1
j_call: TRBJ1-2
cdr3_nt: TGTGCCAGCTCACAGAAAGGGACAGATGTACGGGATGGCTACACCTTC
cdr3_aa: CASSQKGTDVRDGYTF

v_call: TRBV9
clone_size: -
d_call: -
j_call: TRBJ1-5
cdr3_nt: TGTGCCAGCAGCGTAGCGGGGAATAATCAGCCCCAGCATTTT
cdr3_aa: CASSVAGNNQPQHF

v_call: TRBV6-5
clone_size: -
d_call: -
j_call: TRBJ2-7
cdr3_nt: TGTGCCAGCCAAGACCGGGACATAGTTTACGAGCAGTACTTC
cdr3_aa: CASQDRDIVYEQYF

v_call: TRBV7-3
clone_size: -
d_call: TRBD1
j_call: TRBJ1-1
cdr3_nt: TGTGCCAGCAGCTTTCTCCGGGGGACAGTGGCGAACACTGAAGCTTTCTTT
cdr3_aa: CASSFLRGTVANTEAFF

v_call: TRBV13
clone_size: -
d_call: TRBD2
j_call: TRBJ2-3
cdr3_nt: TGTGCCAGCAGCCCGGGACTAGCGGGGGATACGCAGTATTTT
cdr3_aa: CASSPGLAGDTQYF

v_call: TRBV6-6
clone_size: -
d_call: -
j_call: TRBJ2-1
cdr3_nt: TGTGCCAGCAGTCGCCCTCCTAGCTTATGGGGCAATGAGCAGTTCTTC
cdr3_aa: CASSRPPSLWGNEQFF